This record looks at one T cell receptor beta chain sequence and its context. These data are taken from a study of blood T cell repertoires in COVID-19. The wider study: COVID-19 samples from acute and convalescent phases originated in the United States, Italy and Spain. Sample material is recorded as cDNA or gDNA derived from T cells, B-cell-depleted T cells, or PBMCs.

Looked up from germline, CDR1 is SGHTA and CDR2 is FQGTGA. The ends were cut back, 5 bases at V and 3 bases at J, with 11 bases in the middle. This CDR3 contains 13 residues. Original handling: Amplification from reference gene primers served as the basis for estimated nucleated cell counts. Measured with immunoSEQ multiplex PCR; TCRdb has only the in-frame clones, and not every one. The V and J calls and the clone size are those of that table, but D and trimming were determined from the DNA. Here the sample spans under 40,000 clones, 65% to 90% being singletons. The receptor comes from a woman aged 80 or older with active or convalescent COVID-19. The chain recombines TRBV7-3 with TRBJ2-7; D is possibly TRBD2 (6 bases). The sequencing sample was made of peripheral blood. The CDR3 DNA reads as TGTGCCAGCAGCCCAGACGGGGGCTACGAGCAGTACTTC. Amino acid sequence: CASSPDGGYEQYF.